The 25 T cell receptor beta chains below all came from one sample that was sequenced in a study of shared T cell receptors in the human thymus. Data came from immunoSEQ multiplex PCR; TCRdb stores just in-frame clones and leaves some out. Here the sample spans 55,000 to 75,000 clones, 90% to 95% being singletons. What was sequenced was thymocytes. These TCRs come from a human donor.

The chain combines TRBV15 with TRBJ2-3; 7 bases are a match to TRBD2. CDR3 length equals 18 residues. The germline CDR1 and CDR2 sequences are LNHNV and YYDKDF (reference sequence). The ends lost 3 bases at V and 0 bases at J; junction bases unmatched: 12. The CDR3 is CATSSFPLRGGSTDTQYF. The CDR3 DNA is TGTGCCACCAGCAGTTTCCCATTACGGGGAGGGAGCACAGATACGCAGTATTTT.

The table lists this clone with a count of one. This rearrangement joins TRBV29-1 to TRBJ1-2; the D is unclear. The CDR3 covers 14 residues. Germline V gene lookup returns CDR1 SQVTM and CDR2 ANQGSEA. Trimming removed 4 bases from V and 4 bases from J, with 16 bases in between. The CDR3 DNA reads TGCAGCGTTGGGTGTGTCAGGTCCCCCTATGGCTACACCTTC. Residues: CSVGCVRSPYGYTF.

This chain uses TRBV10-3 with TRBJ2-1; D ambiguous. The CDR3 sequence is 10 residues long. Trimming removed 10 bases at V and 7 bases at J, with 8 bases between. The germline CDR1 and CDR2 sequences are ENHRY and SYGVKD. CDR3 bases: TGTGCCACCCTGGGAAATGAGCAGTTCTTC. Translation gives CATLGNEQFF.

The chain is built from TRBV7-2 and TRBJ2-3, with 8 bases aligning to TRBD2. Germline V gene lookup returns CDR1 SGHTA and CDR2 FQGNSA. Trimming took 2 bases from V and 0 from J; bases not matched to a gene: 4. CDR3 size: 16 residues. The CDR3 sequence: CASSLPTSASTDTQYF. In DNA, the CDR3 is TGTGCCAGCAGCTTACCGACTAGCGCGAGCACAGATACGCAGTATTTT.

The chain carries TRBV6-5 and TRBJ2-1, with 7 bases lining up with TRBD1. Germline values: CDR1 MNHEY, CDR2 SVGAGI. Losses at the gene ends were 6 bases for V and 3 bases for J; bases not matched to a gene: 8. The CDR3 has 15 residues. The CDR3 DNA sequence: TGTGCCAGCAGCCAGGACAGGACATTCTACAATGAGCAGTTCTTC. As protein: CASSQDRTFYNEQFF.

The chain has TRBV5-4 and TRBJ1-2; D possibly corresponds to TRBD1 (5 bases). Trimming removed 3 bases at V and 3 bases at J, with 15 bases between. The CDR3 has 15 residues. Germline V lookup: CDR1 SGHNT, CDR2 YYREEE (reference sequence). This chain's CDR3 is CASSSEGRGDYGYTF. CDR3 coding DNA: TGTGCCAGCAGCTCCGAGGGAAGGGGCGACTATGGCTACACCTTC. Drawing the rest from reference TRBV5-4 and TRBJ1-2, the complete variable domain is ETGVTQSPTHLIKTRGQQVTLRCSSQSGHNTVSWYQQALGQGPQFIFQYYREEENGRGNFPPRFSGLQFPNYSSELNVNALELDDSALYLCASSSEGRGDYGYTFGSGTRLTVV.

The chain links TRBV27 to TRBJ1-2; D unclear. CDR1 and CDR2 from the germline V gene are MNHEY and SMNVEV (reference sequence). V was shortened by 2 bases and J by 5 bases, with 15 bases between the two germline ends. The CDR3 is made up of 15 amino acids. This CDR3 is CASSLQAERLYGYTF. The CDR3 coding sequence is TGTGCCAGCAGTTTACAGGCTGAGAGGCTATATGGCTACACCTTC.

This sequence joins TRBV6-6 and TRBJ2-3, with 9 bases identical to TRBD2. The CDR3 consists of 14 residues. The trim removed 5 bases at V and 1 base at J, leaving 1 base unmatched. From germline, CDR1 is MNHNY and CDR2 SVGAGI (reference sequence). CDR3 DNA: TGTGCCAGCAGTCAGCGGGGGGGCACAGATACGCAGTATTTT. Protein: CASSQRGGTDTQYF.

The genes are TRBV4-2 and TRBJ2-5; D perhaps matches TRBD2 (5 bases). The CDR3 has 18 residues. Germline CDR1 and CDR2: LGHNA and YNFKEQ. Deletions cut 0 bases from V and 5 bases from J, with 22 bases between. CDR3 bases: TGTGCCAGCAGCCAAGAACTGGGGTTTGAGATCGGGGAGGAGACCCAGTACTTC. Protein product: CASSQELGFEIGEETQYF.

The chain carries TRBV6-1 and TRBJ1-2; D is uncertain. The germline V and J ends were trimmed by 8 bases and 5 bases, with 12 bases remaining between them. Germline assignment: CDR1 MNHNS and CDR2 SASEGT. This CDR3 is built from 12 residues. The DNA of the CDR3 is TGTGCCAGCCACCAACCCAAATATGGCTACACCTTC. It specifies CASHQPKYGYTF.

Regarding this clone: The germline gene is not matched at one end of the junction; a read error may be the cause. The genes are TRBV14 and TRBJ1-6, with 7 positions matching TRBD1. The CDR3 is made up of 15 amino acids. The germline V gene has CDR1 SGHDN and CDR2 FVKESK. The CDR3 coding sequence is TGTGCCAGCAGCCAAGACCGGGACAGTAATTCTCCCCTCCACTTT. This translates into CASSQDRDSNSPLHF.

V is TRBV4-2 and J is TRBJ1-5; D gene uncertain. This CDR3 is built from 19 residues. Trimming left V 6 bases short and J 0 bases short, with 24 bases between. Germline loops: CDR1 LGHNA, CDR2 YNFKEQ. CDR3 loop: CASRLAAAKGRNSNQPQHF. For the CDR3, the DNA is TGTGCCAGCAGGCTAGCAGCCGCGAAGGGTAGAAATAGCAATCAGCCCCAGCATTTT.

The chain recombines TRBV5-6 with TRBJ2-3, with 13 bases identical to TRBD2. CDR1 is SGHDT and CDR2 is YYEEEE in the germline V gene. The CDR3 has 17 residues. The ends lost 4 bases at V and 3 bases at J; junction bases unmatched: 8. The CDR3 sequence: CASSRTSGGLPTDTQYF. DNA for the CDR3: TGTGCCAGCAGCCGGACTAGCGGGGGACTCCCTACAGATACGCAGTATTTT.

V is TRBV11-2 and J is TRBJ2-5; 11 nucleotides line up with TRBD2. V lost 4 bases, J lost 3 bases, and 16 bases stayed unmatched. Germline lookup yields CDR1 SGHAT and CDR2 FQNNGV. This CDR3 has 19 residues. CDR3 in amino acids: CASSSPLPGLADKEETQYF. CDR3 nucleotides: TGTGCCAGCAGCTCCCCACTCCCGGGACTAGCGGACAAGGAAGAGACCCAGTACTTC.

This clone was recorded once. V and J are TRBV7-2 and TRBJ2-5, with D possibly TRBD1 on 6 matching bases. From germline, CDR1 is SGHTA and CDR2 FQGNSA. Deletions cut 5 bases from V and 3 bases from J, with 16 bases between. This CDR3 comprises 15 residues. CDR3 sequence reads: CASSPIRGQKETQYF. The DNA for the CDR3 is TGTGCCAGCAGCCCGATCAGGGGCCAGAAAGAGACCCAGTACTTC. Drawing the rest from reference TRBV7-2 and TRBJ2-5, the complete variable domain is GAGVSQSPSNKVTEKGKDVELRCDPISGHTALYWYRQSLGQGLEFLIYFQGNSAPDKSGLPSDRFSAERTGGSVSTLTIQRTQQEDSAVYLCASSPIRGQKETQYFGPGTRLLVL.

The chain joins TRBV5-6 to TRBJ2-7; D unclear. V lost 0 bases and J 2 bases, leaving 12 bases between the germline ends. CDR1 and CDR2 (germline): SGHDT, YYEEEE. The CDR3 is 15 residues long. In DNA, the CDR3 is TGTGCCAGCAGCTTGGGGAATCCCACAACCTACGAGCAGTACTTC. Protein sequence: CASSLGNPTTYEQYF.

The chain couples TRBV6-1 to TRBJ1-2; the match to TRBD1 covers 8 bases. The CDR3 sequence is 15 residues long. The germline gives CDR1 MNHNS, CDR2 SASEGT. The V segment lost 4 bases and the J segment 1 base; nucleotides outside the gene matches: 5. CDR3 sequence (DNA): TGTGCCAGCAGTGCCCCGGGACAGGATAACTATGGCTACACCTTC. Its protein product is CASSAPGQDNYGYTF.

This chain connects TRBV7-2 to TRBJ1-5; TRBD1 matches at 7 bases. Trimming at V came to 5 bases and at J to 4 bases, leaving 14 bases not matched to a gene. Germline CDR1 and CDR2: SGHTA and FQGNSA. The CDR3 contains 17 residues. The CDR3 reads CASSLRRPTGTNQPQHF. The CDR3 DNA is TGTGCCAGCAGCCTCCGCAGACCGACAGGGACAAATCAGCCCCAGCATTTT.

The rearrangement uses TRBV4-3 and TRBJ1-1, with no clear D. V lost 0 bases to trimming and J lost 2 bases, with 13 bases between them. The germline V gene encodes CDR1 LGHNA and CDR2 YSLEER. The CDR3 is made up of 16 amino acids. CDR3 amino acids: CASSQDEGEGNTEAFF. CDR3 nucleotides: TGCGCCAGCAGCCAAGATGAGGGAGAAGGAAACACTGAAGCTTTCTTT.

This rearrangement joins TRBV29-1 to TRBJ2-7; tentatively, D is TRBD1 or TRBD2 (5 bases each). Germline V gene data show CDR1 as SQVTM and CDR2 as ANQGSEA. This CDR3 spans 14 amino acids. V was shortened by 6 bases and J by 4 bases, with 19 bases between the two germline ends. The DNA of the CDR3 is TGCAGCGTGAACCGGGACCCAAGAGGGTACGAGCAGTACTTC. This sequence encodes CSVNRDPRGYEQYF.

The chain uses TRBV4-2 and TRBJ1-2; 9 bases are a match to TRBD1. Germline trimming cut 4 bases from V and 0 bases from J; bases unmatched to any gene: 3. CDR1 is LGHNA, CDR2 YNFKEQ, per germline. The CDR3 covers 15 residues. The CDR3 region is CASSPDRGANYGYTF. The CDR3 DNA reads as TGTGCCAGCAGCCCCGACAGGGGGGCTAACTATGGCTACACCTTC.

This clone has only one observation. This CDR3 reads CASSQVDRVTTNEKLFF. CDR3 coding DNA: TGCGCCAGCAGCCAAGTTGATAGGGTTACAACTAATGAAAAACTGTTTTTT. This chain connects TRBV4-1 to TRBJ1-4; D not certain. V was shortened by 1 base and J by 0 bases, with 12 bases between the two germline ends. The CDR3 is made up of 17 amino acids. Germline CDR1 and CDR2: MGHRA and YSYEKL.

V usage is TRBV7-9 and J usage is TRBJ1-6; 9 nucleotides line up with TRBD1. The trim removed 6 bases at V and 6 bases at J, leaving 15 bases unmatched. From germline, CDR1 is SEHNR and CDR2 FQNEAQ (reference sequence). CDR3 length equals 18 residues. The CDR3 spells CASSRTPGQGIFNSPLHF. CDR3 sequence (DNA): TGTGCCAGCAGTCGAACTCCCGGACAGGGGATTTTTAATTCACCCCTCCACTTT.

The genes are TRBV14 and TRBJ1-1, with D tentatively TRBD1 (6 bases). The CDR3 is 16 amino acids. Germline assignment: CDR1 SGHDN and CDR2 FVKESK. Trimming took 0 bases from V and 7 from J, leaving 18 bases between them. The DNA of the CDR3 is TGTGCCAGCAGCCAAGATACGGGGGCCTGGGCAGTTGAAGCTTTCTTT. Its translation: CASSQDTGAWAVEAFF.

J is TRBJ1-2 and V is TRBV5-5, with TRBD1 identical over 11 bases. With V trimmed by 2 bases and J by 8 bases, 8 bases remained unmatched. This CDR3 is built from 15 residues. Germline CDR1 is SGHKS and CDR2 is YYEKEE (reference sequence). Written as DNA, the CDR3 is TGTGCCAGCAGCTTCCGGGACAGGGGGTCTCTGGGCTACACCTTC. Translated, it gives CASSFRDRGSLGYTF.